One and the same sample provided the 29 T cell receptor beta chains below, sequenced in a study of technical replicates of blood from a handful of donors. Sequencing used immunoSEQ multiplex PCR; TCRdb keeps in-frame clones, though not all of them. The sample includes about 97,000 clones, about 96% seen only once; the top ten take approximately 0.38%. Sequences were obtained from T cells isolated from PBMCs. The receptors were gathered from a human donor in good health.

The chain combines TRBV29-1 with TRBJ1-1; TRBD1 might be the D (6 bases). CDR3 length: 13 residues. V was shortened by 0 bases and J by 6 bases, with 11 bases between the two germline ends. Germline V gene lookup returns CDR1 SQVTM and CDR2 ANQGSEA. The CDR3 bases are TGCAGCGTTGAAGAGGGACACGACTCTGAAGCTTTCTTT. Amino acids: CSVEEGHDSEAFF.

The chain recombines TRBV28 with TRBJ1-2; D possibly corresponds to TRBD1 (6 bases). The CDR3 consists of 13 residues. Trimming pared 10 bases from V and 0 bases from J, leaving 12 bases between. The germline V gene has CDR1 MDHEN and CDR2 SYDVKM. The CDR3 coding sequence is TGTGCCACCTGGACAGACCCTAACTATGGCTACACCTTC. This gives the protein CATWTDPNYGYTF.

This clone was found a few times. The genes are TRBV2 and TRBJ2-6; D ambiguous. CDR1 and CDR2 (germline): SNHLY, FYNNEI. The CDR3 spans 14 residues. Trimming took off 6 bases at V and 0 bases at J, with 6 bases between the two ends. Here the CDR3 reads CASRMASGANVLTF. The CDR3 DNA sequence: TGTGCCAGCAGGATGGCCTCTGGGGCCAACGTCCTGACTTTC.

V is TRBV19 and J is TRBJ2-3; 10 bases fit TRBD2. Per the germline V gene, CDR1 is LNHDA and CDR2 is SQIVND (reference sequence). CDR3 length equals 14 residues. V shed 6 bases and J 3 bases; nucleotides not matched to a gene: 3. This chain's CDR3 is CASRLAGVTDTQYF. The CDR3 DNA sequence: TGTGCCAGTAGGCTAGCGGGAGTGACAGATACGCAGTATTTT.

The V and J genes are TRBV5-1 and TRBJ2-7; D is perhaps TRBD1 (6 bases). Trimming removed 0 bases from V and 5 bases from J, with 12 bases in between. This CDR3 spans 14 amino acids. Germline CDR1 is SGHRS and CDR2 is YFSETQ. CDR3 sequence reads: CASSLGQGLNEQYF. Written as DNA, the CDR3 is TGCGCCAGCAGCTTGGGGCAGGGGCTGAACGAGCAGTACTTC.

V gene TRBV27 combines with J gene TRBJ2-1; TRBD1 might be the D (5 bases). The germline V and J ends were trimmed by 0 bases and 10 bases, with 10 bases remaining between them. Germline V gives CDR1 MNHEY, CDR2 SMNVEV (reference sequence). The CDR3 is made up of 13 amino acids. The CDR3 spells CASSLSAGNEQFF. The CDR3 DNA sequence: TGTGCCAGCAGTTTATCCGCAGGGAACGAGCAGTTCTTC.

The rearrangement joins TRBV9 to TRBJ2-3, with 9 bases aligning to TRBD1. The V gene end was trimmed by 3 bases and the J gene end by 3 bases; junction bases not matched to a gene: 8. Per germline, CDR1 SGDLS and CDR2 YYNGEE. CDR3 length equals 16 residues. The CDR3 region is CASSDNPGTGTDTQYF. The DNA of the CDR3 is TGTGCCAGCAGCGACAACCCAGGGACAGGGACAGATACGCAGTATTTT.

This rearrangement joins TRBV5-4 to TRBJ1-1; D perhaps matches TRBD1 (6 bases). Trimming left V 0 bases short and J 1 base short, with 13 bases between. The germline V gene encodes CDR1 SGHNT and CDR2 YYREEE (reference sequence). The CDR3 is 16 amino acids. CDR3 amino acids: CASSLAAGHQNTEAFF. CDR3 nucleotide sequence: TGTGCCAGCAGCTTGGCAGCGGGACATCAGAACACTGAAGCTTTCTTT.

This rearrangement joins TRBV9 to TRBJ2-7; 10 positions match TRBD1. The junction had 5 bases not matched to a gene; V was cut back by 0 bases and J by 5 bases. Germline V gene data show CDR1 as SGDLS and CDR2 as YYNGEE. This CDR3 region has 15 residues. CDR3 residues: CASSVAPGTGDEQYF. In DNA form, the CDR3 reads TGTGCCAGCAGCGTAGCCCCAGGGACAGGGGACGAGCAGTACTTC.

This chain joins TRBV19 and TRBJ2-1; D is perhaps TRBD1 (5 bases). This CDR3 comprises 14 residues. CDR1 is LNHDA, CDR2 SQIVND, per germline (reference sequence). V gave up 4 bases and J gave up 1 base, with 8 bases separating them. CDR3 bases: TGTGCCAGTAGTAGCAGGGTGTCCTACAATGAGCAGTTCTTC. It encodes CASSSRVSYNEQFF. The full variable domain, completed using reference TRBV19 and TRBJ2-1, is DGGITQSPKYLFRKEGQNVTLSCEQNLNHDAMYWYRQDPGQGLRLIYYSQIVNDFQKGDIAEGYSVSREKKESFPLTVTSAQKNPTAFYLCASSSRVSYNEQFFGPGTRLTVL.

The chain has TRBV30 and TRBJ2-1, with TRBD2 matching over 13 bases. V trimming: 5 bases; J trimming: 7 bases; junction bases outside the gene matches: 23. Germline CDR1 is GTSNPN and CDR2 is SVGIG (reference sequence). This CDR3 region has 20 residues. CDR3 in amino acids: CAWEVGSGTSGIRSWNEQFF. CDR3 sequence (DNA): TGTGCCTGGGAGGTGGGATCCGGGACTAGCGGGATAAGGAGTTGGAATGAGCAGTTCTTC.

In this sample, this clone turned up once. V usage is TRBV7-2 and J usage is TRBJ2-6, with TRBD1 as a possible D gene (6 bases). CDR3 length equals 13 residues. CDR1 and CDR2 (germline): SGHTA, FQGNSA. V lost 9 bases and J lost 0, with 6 bases in between. Here the CDR3 reads CARGGSGANVLTF. Written as DNA, the CDR3 is TGTGCCAGAGGGGGCTCTGGGGCCAACGTCCTGACTTTC.

The chain has TRBV6-6 and TRBJ2-1; TRBD2 might be the D (6 bases). V dropped 2 bases and J dropped 4 bases, with 15 bases sitting between them. CDR1 and CDR2 (germline): MNHNY, SVGAGI (reference sequence). The CDR3 is 16 residues long. CDR3 DNA sequence: TGTGCCAGCAGTTACCGACCGGGACTTTTATACAATGAGCAGTTCTTC. As protein: CASSYRPGLLYNEQFF.

The chain uses TRBV6-1 and TRBJ2-7, with 9 bases lining up with TRBD2. The CDR3 totals 14 residues. Germline CDR1 is MNHNS and CDR2 is SASEGT. V was clipped by 6 bases and J by 4 bases; unmatched bases: 7. In nucleotides, the CDR3 is TGTGCCAGCAGCCCAACTAGCGGGTTTTACGAGCAGTACTTC. This sequence encodes CASSPTSGFYEQYF.

In DNA form, the CDR3 reads TGTGCCAGCAGCTTGGTGGGACAGGGTTTCACAGATACGCAGTATTTT. It yields the protein CASSLVGQGFTDTQYF. The chain has TRBV5-4 and TRBJ2-3, with 9 bases lining up with TRBD1. The germline CDR1 and CDR2 sequences are SGHNT and YYREEE (reference sequence). Trimming took 0 bases from V and 2 from J; bases not matched to a gene: 4. This CDR3 has 16 residues. Looking up the rest from reference TRBV5-4 and TRBJ2-3 gives the full variable domain: ETGVTQSPTHLIKTRGQQVTLRCSSQSGHNTVSWYQQALGQGPQFIFQYYREEENGRGNFPPRFSGLQFPNYSSELNVNALELDDSALYLCASSLVGQGFTDTQYFGPGTRLTVL.

The chain joins TRBV7-9 to TRBJ2-1; 8 bases fit TRBD2. V was pared by 3 bases and J by 0 bases, with 4 bases of the junction left unmatched. There are 16 residues in the CDR3. Per germline, CDR1 SEHNR and CDR2 FQNEAQ (reference sequence). CDR3 sequence (DNA): TGTGCCAGCAGCTTCCCTCTAGCGGGCTCCTACAATGAGCAGTTCTTC. Its translation: CASSFPLAGSYNEQFF. Full variable domain (rest looked up from reference TRBV7-9 and TRBJ2-1): DTGVSQNPRHKITKRGQNVTFRCDPISEHNRLYWYRQTLGQGPEFLTYFQNEAQLEKSRLLSDRFSAERPKGSFSTLEIQRTEQGDSAMYLCASSFPLAGSYNEQFFGPGTRLTVL.

The chain links TRBV9 to TRBJ1-1, with D possibly TRBD1 on 6 matching bases. This CDR3 is built from 15 residues. Trimming cost V 6 bases and J 0 bases, with 15 bases left between them. CDR1 is SGDLS, CDR2 YYNGEE, per germline. The CDR3 loop reads CASTPPGTLNTEAFF. The CDR3 DNA reads as TGTGCCAGCACTCCCCCCGGGACACTGAACACTGAAGCTTTCTTT.

This clone was recorded once. V is TRBV7-3 and J is TRBJ2-7; D might be TRBD1 (6 bases). Germline lookup yields CDR1 SGHTA and CDR2 FQGTGA. This CDR3 has 15 residues. Trimming pared 5 bases from V and 4 bases from J, leaving 18 bases between. Written as DNA, the CDR3 is TGTGCCAGCAGCGTGGGGGTAGGGGGACAATACGAGCAGTACTTC. It codes for CASSVGVGGQYEQYF.

CDR3 region: CASSPSGRPTDTQYF. The CDR3, as DNA: TGTGCCAGCTCACCAAGCGGGAGGCCCACAGATACGCAGTATTTT. V is TRBV18 and J is TRBJ2-3, with 9 bases that match TRBD2. The germline CDR1 and CDR2 sequences are KGHSH and LQKENI. CDR3 length: 15 residues. V shed 2 bases, J shed 2 bases, and the junction held 2 bases outside the gene matches.

The chain carries TRBV7-9 and TRBJ1-4, with TRBD1 identical over 9 bases. Germline CDR1 reads SEHNR; CDR2 reads FQNEAQ (reference sequence). The CDR3 covers 15 residues. The J segment lost 5 bases and the V segment lost 5 bases, leaving 6 bases of the junction unmatched. The CDR3: CASSPPGQGNEKLFF. The CDR3 DNA reads TGTGCCAGCAGCCCTCCGGGACAGGGCAATGAAAAACTGTTTTTT.

The V call is TRBV2, the J call TRBJ2-5; D is undetermined. Trimming removed 9 bases at V and 2 bases at J, with 7 bases between. The CDR3 consists of 11 residues. CDR1 is SNHLY and CDR2 is FYNNEI in the germline V gene. DNA of the CDR3: TGTGCCAGTAAAATTCAAGAGACCCAGTACTTC. Protein: CASKIQETQYF.

This sequence joins TRBV30 and TRBJ2-1; D gene unclear. The CDR3 covers 13 residues. Looked up from germline, CDR1 is GTSNPN and CDR2 is SVGIG (reference sequence). V lost 5 bases, J lost 5 bases, and 13 bases lay in between. The CDR3 bases are TGTGCCTGGCATGAGATACGAGACAATGAGCAGTTCTTC. This sequence encodes CAWHEIRDNEQFF. The full variable domain, its missing parts supplied by reference TRBV30 and TRBJ2-1, is SQTIHQWPATLVQPVGSPLSLECTVEGTSNPNLYWYRQAAGRGLQLLFYSVGIGQISSEVPQNLSASRPQDRQFILSSKKLLLSDSGFYLCAWHEIRDNEQFFGPGTRLTVL.

The chain uses TRBV30 and TRBJ2-7, with D tentatively TRBD2 (6 bases). CDR3 length: 13 residues. Germline V CDR1 and CDR2: GTSNPN, SVGIG (reference sequence). V was clipped by 7 bases and J by 3 bases, with 16 bases between them. Here the CDR3 DNA reads TGTGCCTTAAAAGCGGGTACACTCTACGAGCAGTACTTC. Translated, it gives CALKAGTLYEQYF.

The V and J genes are TRBV10-3 and TRBJ2-5; 10 nucleotides match TRBD2. J lost 2 bases, V lost 6 bases, and 3 bases had no gene match. CDR3 length: 14 residues. CDR1 and CDR2 (germline): ENHRY, SYGVKD. The CDR3 DNA follows: TGTGCCATCAGGGGGACTAGCGCTCAAGAGACCCAGTACTTC. As protein: CAIRGTSAQETQYF.

A single count supports this clone. This chain uses TRBV28 with TRBJ2-7; D gene ambiguous. This CDR3 is 13 amino acids long. Germline V gene lookup returns CDR1 MDHEN and CDR2 SYDVKM. V shed 5 bases and J shed 3 bases, with 11 bases lying between them. For the CDR3, the DNA is TGTGCCAGCAGTCCCCGACTCCTCTACGAGCAGTACTTC. It codes for CASSPRLLYEQYF. The complete variable domain, with remaining parts taken from reference TRBV28 and TRBJ2-7, reads DVKVTQSSRYLVKRTGEKVFLECVQDMDHENMFWYRQDPGLGLRLIYFSYDVKMKEKGDIPEGYSVSREKKERFSLILESASTNQTSMYLCASSPRLLYEQYFGPGTRLTVT.

J is TRBJ2-1 and V is TRBV29-1, with 12 nucleotides matching TRBD2. CDR3 size: 15 residues. CDR1 SQVTM and CDR2 ANQGSEA come from the germline V gene. J lost 2 bases, V lost 6 bases, and 5 bases had no gene match. The CDR3 DNA follows: TGCAGCGTCCGACTAGCGGGAGCCCCCTACAATGAGCAGTTCTTC. Encoded protein: CSVRLAGAPYNEQFF.

The CDR3 sequence is CASSYRTSGNNEQFF. In nucleotides, the CDR3 is TGTGCCAGCAGTTACAGGACTAGCGGGAACAATGAGCAGTTCTTC. This chain connects TRBV6-6 to TRBJ2-1; TRBD2 matches at 12 bases. Per germline, CDR1 MNHNY and CDR2 SVGAGI (reference sequence). J gave up 5 bases and V 2 bases, and 1 base lay outside the gene matches. The CDR3 is 15 residues long.

This sequence joins TRBV7-8 and TRBJ2-3; 8 bases align to TRBD2. Trimming removed 4 bases from V and 3 bases from J; junction bases left unmatched: 6. There are 15 residues in the CDR3. CDR1 is SGHVS and CDR2 is FQNEAQ in the germline V gene. The CDR3 protein is CASSSSGRITDTQYF. The CDR3 DNA reads TGTGCCAGCAGCTCGAGCGGGAGAATAACAGATACGCAGTATTTT.

J is TRBJ1-5 and V is TRBV19; 7 nucleotides match TRBD1. Looked up from germline, CDR1 is LNHDA and CDR2 is SQIVND (reference sequence). V was pared by 4 bases and J by 4 bases, with 10 bases of the junction left unmatched. This CDR3 has 16 residues. CDR3 loop: CASSNRRQGQNQPQHF. The CDR3 DNA reads TGTGCCAGTAGTAATCGCCGACAGGGCCAGAATCAGCCCCAGCATTTT.